A single TCR beta chain is shown here with its context. The target antigen is unknown. The data are from a study of PD-1 blockade in classical Hodgkin lymphoma. Study-wide results and caveats: Causes of the repertoire differences remain undefined, possibly disease activity or prior therapy.

V was shortened by 7 bases and J by 0 bases, with 13 bases between the two germline ends. The CDR3 length is 14 residues. The germline gives CDR1 LNHDA, CDR2 SQIVND (reference sequence). TCRdb keeps only in-frame clones here, not all; method: immunoSEQ multiplex PCR. This sample has roughly 22,000 clones; under 70% occur once, and the top ten carry 4.5% to 7.5%. Patients all relapsed after autologous stem cell transplantation, and there was variation in brentuximab vedotin exposure. Patients had relapsed/refractory classical Hodgkin lymphoma with complete response, partial response or progressive disease as best response.

The TCR was taken from a human donor with classical Hodgkin lymphoma. The chain combines TRBV19 with TRBJ2-7; D may correspond to TRBD1 or TRBD2 (6 bases each). The material sequenced was peripheral blood mononuclear cells (PBMCs), taken at baseline. CDR3 protein: CASKPGASSYEQYF. CDR3 nucleotide sequence: TGTGCCAGTAAGCCGGGGGCCAGCTCCTACGAGCAGTACTTC.